A single sample gave rise to the 32 T cell receptor beta chains below, sequenced in a study of CD8+ T cells in alopecia areata. Treatment here: oral pan-JAK inhibitor, 5-10 mg twice daily. Isolated RNA was reverse transcribed into cDNA used as the sequencing template. Libraries were prepared by immunoSEQ multiplex PCR; TCRdb keeps only in-frame clonotypes and omits some of them. Of 150,000 to 200,000 clones in the sample, 60% are singletons; the top ten hold 1%. The source material was CD4+ T cells sorted from blood, sampled at week 24, from a patient treated with tofacitinib. These receptors were obtained from a human donor with alopecia areata.

The V call is TRBV29-1, the J call TRBJ1-2, with a tentative D call TRBD1 (5 bases). V gave up 4 bases and J gave up 6 bases, with 12 bases separating them. The CDR3 has 12 amino acids. Germline V gives CDR1 SQVTM, CDR2 ANQGSEA. The CDR3 loop reads CSVADRKNGYTF. The CDR3 DNA is TGCAGCGTTGCAGACAGAAAAAATGGCTACACCTTC.

CDR3 loop: CASSRVPSGGYEQYF. CDR3 DNA sequence: TGCGCCAGCAGCCGAGTACCATCTGGGGGCTACGAGCAGTACTTC. The chain has TRBV4-3 and TRBJ2-7; D may match TRBD1 or TRBD2 (5 bases each). The ends were cut back, 4 bases at V and 3 bases at J, with 16 bases in the middle. The CDR3 spans 15 residues. Germline CDR1 LGHNA, CDR2 YSLEER.

This clone was picked up a small number of times. CDR3 nucleotides: TGCAGCGTTGAAGATCCTGGTAGCTCAGATACGCAGTATTTT. Its protein product is CSVEDPGSSDTQYF. The chain recombines TRBV29-1 with TRBJ2-3; no definite D call. This CDR3 has 14 residues. V was shortened by 0 bases and J by 4 bases, with 11 bases between the two germline ends. CDR1 and CDR2 (germline): SQVTM, ANQGSEA.

The rearrangement joins TRBV21-1 to TRBJ2-1; the D call in the table, TRBD1, was not verified against the DNA. TRBV21-1 is deemed a pseudogene. CDR3 length: 14 amino acids. As DNA, the CDR3 is TGTGCCAGCAGCAAAGATAGGGGTACCAATGAGCAGTTCTTC. Its translation: CASSKDRGTNEQFF.

This clone was seen only once. The chain recombines TRBV29-1 with TRBJ2-7; possibly TRBD2 for D (5 bases). Per germline, CDR1 SQVTM and CDR2 ANQGSEA. This CDR3 has 13 amino acids. Trimming shortened V by 5 bases and J by 6 bases, and 17 bases separated the two germline ends. CDR3 DNA: TGCAGCGTTAGCGGTGGTAGGGCGGGCGAGCAGTACTTC. Translated: CSVSGGRAGEQYF.

The chain uses TRBV30 and TRBJ1-1, with no clear D. Deletions cut 4 bases from V and 4 bases from J, with 13 bases between. In germline, CDR1 is GTSNPN, CDR2 SVGIG (reference sequence). The CDR3 is made up of 13 amino acids. The CDR3 DNA follows: TGTGCCTGGAACCGGGTGCGTGGCACTGAAGCTTTCTTT. This encodes CAWNRVRGTEAFF.

The V gene is TRBV7-9, the J gene TRBJ2-7, with 10 nucleotides matching TRBD1. The V gene's germline CDR1 is SEHNR and CDR2 FQNEAQ (reference sequence). The CDR3 is 15 residues long. The V gene end was trimmed by 1 base and the J gene end by 6 bases; junction bases not matched to a gene: 6. CDR3 loop: CASSLGWDRGVEQYF. DNA for the CDR3: TGTGCCAGCAGCTTAGGGTGGGACAGGGGAGTCGAGCAGTACTTC.

The chain is built from TRBV25-1 and TRBJ1-4; D is undetermined. CDR1 and CDR2 (germline): MGHDK, SYGVNS. The CDR3 loop spans 10 amino acids. V was clipped by 8 bases and J by 8 bases, with 6 bases between them. The DNA for the CDR3 is TGTGCCAGCCGACAAGAAAAACTGTTTTTT. It yields the protein CASRQEKLFF.

This clone came up a few times. This chain connects TRBV6-6 to TRBJ1-1; D is unresolved. V lost 0 bases to trimming and J lost 7 bases, with 3 bases between them. This CDR3 has 11 amino acids. Germline CDR1 MNHNY, CDR2 SVGAGI (reference sequence). CDR3 DNA sequence: TGTGCCAGCAGTTACTCGCATGAAGCTTTCTTT. Protein sequence: CASSYSHEAFF.

The V call is TRBV29-1, the J call TRBJ1-1; D is undetermined. Trimming cost V 2 bases and J 5 bases, with 12 bases left between them. There are 13 residues in the CDR3. CDR1 SQVTM and CDR2 ANQGSEA come from the germline V gene. CDR3 bases: TGCAGCGTTGAAAAGCGGTTGGAGACTGAAGCTTTCTTT. It encodes CSVEKRLETEAFF.

This clone came up a few times. The rearrangement links TRBV7-3 to TRBJ2-2; no reliable D call. The CDR3 has 15 residues. Trimming removed 4 bases from V and 6 bases from J, with 15 bases in between. Germline-derived CDR1 and CDR2 are SGHTA and FQGTGA. The CDR3, as DNA: TGTGCCAGCAGCTCGAGTGGTTCCGGGCCCGGGGAGCTGTTTTTT. This gives the protein CASSSSGSGPGELFF.

This clone was counted a few times. DNA for the CDR3: TGTGCCAGCAGCCTAGACATTAATCAGCCCCAGCATTTT. Protein: CASSLDINQPQHF. The rearrangement uses TRBV6-4 and TRBJ1-5, with D uncertain. The CDR3 covers 13 residues. CDR1 MRHNA and CDR2 SNTAGT come from the germline V gene. V gave up 6 bases and J gave up 4 bases, with 10 bases separating them.

The rearrangement links TRBV7-9 to TRBJ2-3; weak D call: TRBD1 (6 bases). V lost 5 bases, J lost 5 bases, and 14 bases lay in between. The CDR3 is 14 amino acids. The germline V gene has CDR1 SEHNR and CDR2 FQNEAQ (reference sequence). CDR3 sequence: CASSLGPQGDTQYF. The CDR3 DNA follows: TGTGCCAGCAGCCTGGGCCCACAGGGAGATACGCAGTATTTT.

This clone has a single count. The chain is built from TRBV6-1 and TRBJ1-5; D is unresolved. CDR1 MNHNS and CDR2 SASEGT come from the germline V gene. The CDR3 runs 12 residues. The germline V and J ends were trimmed by 3 bases and 4 bases, with 4 bases remaining between them. CDR3 DNA: TGTGCCAGCAGTGATCAGAATCAGCCCCAGCATTTT. It translates to CASSDQNQPQHF.

This clone was observed at least ten times. Other DNA sequences in this specimen translate into the identical CDR3. This sequence joins TRBV29-1 and TRBJ2-2, with D maybe TRBD1 (5 bases). Germline values: CDR1 SQVTM, CDR2 ANQGSEA. This CDR3 region has 13 residues. Trimming took 2 bases from V and 3 from J, leaving 7 bases between them. The CDR3 spells CSVEQGYTGELFF. CDR3 sequence (DNA): TGCAGCGTTGAACAGGGATACACCGGGGAGCTGTTTTTT.

This chain joins TRBV29-1 and TRBJ1-1, with D perhaps matching TRBD1 (5 bases). V gave up 7 bases and J gave up 4 bases, with 10 bases separating them. The CDR3 has 11 amino acids. The germline V gene has CDR1 SQVTM and CDR2 ANQGSEA. The CDR3 nucleotides read TGCAGCGGGACGGGGGTCACTGAAGCTTTCTTT. This codes for CSGTGVTEAFF.

The V and J genes are TRBV7-9 and TRBJ1-1; no clear D gene. Trimming pared 3 bases from V and 6 bases from J, leaving 23 bases between. Germline values: CDR1 SEHNR, CDR2 FQNEAQ (reference sequence). The CDR3 is 17 amino acids. The CDR3 sequence: CASSFAIAGTFSAEAFF. The CDR3 DNA is TGTGCCAGCAGCTTCGCAATAGCCGGTACTTTTTCGGCTGAAGCTTTCTTT.

This chain links TRBV29-1 with TRBJ2-1, with 10 bases identical to TRBD1. The CDR3 spans 13 residues. The J segment lost 7 bases and the V segment lost 6 bases, leaving 6 bases of the junction unmatched. The germline CDR1 and CDR2 sequences are SQVTM and ANQGSEA. The CDR3 DNA reads TGCAGCGTCCAGGGACAGGGGCTGAATGAGCAGTTCTTC. Amino acids: CSVQGQGLNEQFF.

This chain connects TRBV30 to TRBJ1-4, with D perhaps TRBD1 (6 bases). The germline gives CDR1 GTSNPN, CDR2 SVGIG (reference sequence). Trimming removed 3 bases at V and 3 bases at J, with 14 bases between. This CDR3 contains 15 residues. The chain's CDR3 is CAWRITGRSNEKLFF. The CDR3 region has the DNA TGTGCCTGGAGGATAACAGGGCGATCTAATGAAAAACTGTTTTTT.

This clone was recorded a few times. The rearrangement uses TRBV4-1 and TRBJ1-5, with TRBD1 as a possible D gene (5 bases). The CDR3 has 16 residues. CDR1 and CDR2 from the germline V gene are MGHRA and YSYEKL. Trimming pared 1 base from V and 1 base from J, leaving 11 bases between. CDR3 amino acids: CASSQGGGWSNQPQHF. In DNA, the CDR3 is TGCGCCAGCAGCCAAGGGGGGGGATGGAGCAATCAGCCCCAGCATTTT.

The rearrangement joins TRBV29-1 to TRBJ1-1, with 9 bases identical to TRBD1. The CDR3 length is 14 residues. With 3 bases clipped from V and 5 bases from J, the junction kept 7 bases outside the gene matches. Germline V lookup: CDR1 SQVTM, CDR2 ANQGSEA. CDR3 in DNA: TGCAGCGTTGACGGACAGGGGATGGGGACTGAAGCTTTCTTT. Amino acid sequence: CSVDGQGMGTEAFF.

The J gene is TRBJ1-4, the V gene TRBV30, with unresolved D. Germline CDR1 GTSNPN, CDR2 SVGIG (reference sequence). The CDR3 is 16 amino acids. Trimming took off 2 bases at V and 5 bases at J, with 18 bases between the two ends. CDR3 DNA sequence: TGTGCCTGGAGTCCTCATTATCCAGTGCTAAATGAAAAACTGTTTTTT. Protein: CAWSPHYPVLNEKLFF.

There are a few counts of this clone. DNA for the CDR3: TGTGCCAGCAGCTTAAGGGGCGAGCAGTACTTC. This gives the protein CASSLRGEQYF. This chain connects TRBV11-3 to TRBJ2-7; perhaps TRBD1 as D (5 bases). CDR3 length equals 11 residues. V gave up 2 bases and J gave up 6 bases, with 5 bases separating them. Germline-derived CDR1 and CDR2 are SGHNT and YENEEA.

CDR3 sequence (DNA): TGCAGCGTTGGGACGCTCAGAGCTTTCTTT. Its protein is CSVGTLRAFF. The V gene is TRBV29-1, the J gene TRBJ1-1; D unclear. The CDR3 is 10 residues long. The V gene's germline CDR1 is SQVTM and CDR2 ANQGSEA. V was pared by 4 bases and J by 10 bases, with 10 bases between.

The chain couples TRBV4-3 to TRBJ2-7; D ambiguous. Germline lookup yields CDR1 LGHNA and CDR2 YSLEER. V shed 2 bases and J shed 0 bases, with 8 bases lying between them. This CDR3 contains 14 residues. CDR3 loop: CASSQLDGSYEQYF. As DNA, the CDR3 is TGCGCCAGCAGCCAATTGGACGGCTCCTACGAGCAGTACTTC.

This clone was found a few times. V is TRBV11-3 and J is TRBJ2-3; D is unresolved. The germline V gene encodes CDR1 SGHNT and CDR2 YENEEA. V was pared by 3 bases and J by 2 bases, with 12 bases between. The CDR3 consists of 15 residues. Here the CDR3 DNA reads TGTGCCAGCAGCTTCAATCCGCCACCCACAGATACGCAGTATTTT. As protein: CASSFNPPPTDTQYF. The whole variable domain, filled in from reference TRBV11-3 and TRBJ2-3, reads EAGVVQSPRYKIIEKKQPVAFWCNPISGHNTLYWYLQNLGQGPELLIRYENEEAVDDSQLPKDRFSAERLKGVDSTLKIQPAELGDSAVYLCASSFNPPPTDTQYFGPGTRLTVL.

This rearrangement joins TRBV29-1 to TRBJ1-2; D is perhaps TRBD1 (5 bases). The CDR3 is 13 amino acids. The V end lost 4 bases, the J end lost 5 bases, and 14 bases lay between the germline ends. CDR1 is SQVTM and CDR2 is ANQGSEA in the germline V gene. The CDR3 loop is CSVVGTERYGYTF. CDR3 bases: TGCAGCGTTGTAGGGACGGAGCGTTATGGCTACACCTTC.

The chain uses TRBV25-1 and TRBJ2-7, with D uncertain. Germline V gene data show CDR1 as MGHDK and CDR2 as SYGVNS. This CDR3 has 14 residues. CDR3 coding DNA: TGTGCTTCGGCTCGGAGCGTCTCTTCCTACGAGCAGTACTTC. Residues: CASARSVSSYEQYF.

This clone was observed a few times. The gene calls are TRBV25-1 and TRBJ2-1; D unresolved. The CDR3 runs 14 residues. Trimming took 1 base from V and 7 from J, leaving 11 bases between them. The germline V gene has CDR1 MGHDK and CDR2 SYGVNS. The CDR3 nucleotides are TGTGCCAGCAGTGAATCCGGAGTTAAGAATGAGCAGTTCTTC. This encodes CASSESGVKNEQFF.

The CDR3 here is CATSKDQGPYEQYF. CDR3 bases: TGTGCCACCAGCAAAGATCAGGGGCCCTACGAGCAGTACTTC. The rearrangement links TRBV15 to TRBJ2-7, with D perhaps TRBD1 (6 bases). The germline CDR1 and CDR2 sequences are LNHNV and YYDKDF (reference sequence). The CDR3 covers 14 residues. V shed 4 bases and J shed 2 bases, with 12 bases lying between them. Variable domain in full (rest from reference TRBV15 and TRBJ2-7): DAMVIQNPRYQVTQFGKPVTLSCSQTLNHNVMYWYQQKSSQAPKLLFHYYDKDFNNEADTPDNFQSRRPNTSFCFLDIRSPGLGDTAMYLCATSKDQGPYEQYFGPGTRLTVT.

This chain links TRBV30 with TRBJ2-7; D unclear. Per germline, CDR1 GTSNPN and CDR2 SVGIG (reference sequence). The CDR3 is made up of 12 amino acids. Trimming took off 3 bases at V and 1 base at J, with 7 bases between the two ends. CDR3 sequence: CAWRKGSYEQYF. CDR3 nucleotides: TGTGCCTGGAGGAAGGGTTCCTACGAGCAGTACTTC.

The chain combines TRBV2 with TRBJ1-5, with 7 bases identical to TRBD1. The CDR3 has 15 amino acids. The junction had 6 bases not matched to a gene; V was cut back by 4 bases and J by 3 bases. Germline-derived CDR1 and CDR2 are SNHLY and FYNNEI. The CDR3 region is CASSALTGPNQPQHF. The DNA for the CDR3 is TGTGCCAGCAGTGCCCTGACAGGGCCCAATCAGCCCCAGCATTTT.